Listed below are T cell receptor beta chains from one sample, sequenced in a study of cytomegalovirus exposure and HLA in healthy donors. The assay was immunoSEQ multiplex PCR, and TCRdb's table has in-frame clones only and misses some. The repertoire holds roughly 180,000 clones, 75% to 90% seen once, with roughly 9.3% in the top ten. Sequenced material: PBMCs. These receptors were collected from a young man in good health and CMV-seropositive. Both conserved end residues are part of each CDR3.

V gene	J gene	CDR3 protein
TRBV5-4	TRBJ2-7	CASSASDSSYEQYF
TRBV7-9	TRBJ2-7	CSSRHSRDRGNEQYF
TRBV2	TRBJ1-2	CASSETRGDYGYTF
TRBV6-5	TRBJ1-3	CASSYSGPGSGNTIYF
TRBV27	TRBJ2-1	CASRDRYFVRQFF
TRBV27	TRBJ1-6	CASSFTGSSYNSPLHF
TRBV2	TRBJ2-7	CAIYKGYEQYF
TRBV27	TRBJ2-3	CASSFRRQAIYTDTQYF
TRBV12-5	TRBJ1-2	CASGLPVRIQGDYGYTF
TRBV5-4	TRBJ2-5	CASRPGPGGRETQYF
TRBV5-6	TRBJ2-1	CASSLSDTQRGVKFF
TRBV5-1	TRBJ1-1	CASSLVSGGNTEAFF
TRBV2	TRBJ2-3	CASSDGGGATDTQYF
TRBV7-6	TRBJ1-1	CASSPGGREGTEAFF